A single TCR beta chain is shown here with its context. The data are from a study of T cells in Graves' hyperthyroidism and ophthalmopathy. CDR3 size: 13 residues. J lost 6 bases, V lost 3 bases, and 3 bases had no gene match. Per germline, CDR1 SGDLS and CDR2 YYNGEE. TCR beta CDR3 regions were amplified from RNA transcripts. HTBI primers drove first-round RT-PCR of the TCR CDR3. MiXCR, applied by TCRdb to the multiplex PCR reads, yields one record per CDR3 protein. The sample shows approximately 49,000 distinct CDR3 sequences, approximately 58% of them seen only once. The clonotype originates from a young man with Graves' hyperthyroidism. What was sequenced was peripheral blood or thyroid tissue (not recorded which). The genes are TRBV9 and TRBJ1-3; 7 bases align to TRBD1. The CDR3 DNA is TGTGCCAGCAGCGAGGGGACAGTAAACACCATATATTTT. Its translation: CASSEGTVNTIYF.